A single count supports the clone carrying this TCR beta chain. Treatment meaning: preoperative locoregional IRX-2 cytokine immunotherapy. Preoperative locoregional IRX-2 cytokine immunotherapy was tested in the phase Ib source study. The sample comes from a study of preoperative IRX-2 immunotherapy in early breast cancer. Profiled with immunoSEQ multiplex PCR; TCRdb holds only in-frame clones, not every one. Of roughly 43,000 clones in the sample, about 95% were seen once. CDR1 is SGHTS, CDR2 YDEGEE, per germline. The CDR3 loop spans 17 amino acids. Deletions cut 0 bases from V and 0 bases from J, with 15 bases between.

The genes are TRBV5-8 and TRBJ1-1, with D perhaps TRBD1 (5 bases). The source of this sequence is a human donor with breast cancer. This material consisted of tumor tissue, taken after IRX-2 immunotherapy. CDR3: CASSLASFRQLNTEAFF. CDR3 sequence (DNA): TGTGCCAGCAGCTTGGCCTCTTTTAGACAGCTGAACACTGAAGCTTTCTTT.